This TCR beta chain was profiled in a study of OX40 agonist ivuxolimab in advanced cancers. Looking at the study overall: Patients were infused with ivuxolimab every 2 weeks at 0.01 to 10 mg/kg.

For this clone: Antigen specificity is unknown.

This table comes from immunoSEQ multiplex PCR, and its TCRdb copy is limited to in-frame clones, with some not included. In the table there are 99,000 or so clones, roughly 90% of which are singletons. V dropped 5 bases and J dropped 1 base, with 9 bases sitting between them. There are 13 residues in the CDR3. Germline V gives CDR1 SGHDT, CDR2 YYEEEE. Study findings and constraints: Those patients achieving a partial response at 0.1-3.0 mg/kg showed among the lowest clonal expansion. Low normalized T-cell clonal expansion was also seen in some nonresponders. Expanded clones belonging to CD8+ T cells outnumbered, on average, those of CD4+.

The sequencing here drew on CD4+ or CD8+ T cells sorted from blood, taken in a trial of the OX40 agonist ivuxolimab. This sequence was found in an adult with an advanced solid tumor such as melanoma, head and neck, liver or kidney cancer. J is TRBJ2-5 and V is TRBV5-6; D could derive from TRBD1 or TRBD2 (5 bases each). The CDR3 sequence: CASSGGIQETQYF. For the CDR3, the DNA is TGTGCCAGCAGTGGGGGTATCCAAGAGACCCAGTACTTC.